This TCR beta chain originates from a study of CD8 T cells in Susac syndrome. Study context: Patients with Susac syndrome were therapy-naive, on corticosteroids, or on intravenous immunoglobulin alone at blood draw.

The CDR3 has 14 residues. The germline V gene has CDR1 GTSNPN and CDR2 SVGIG (reference sequence). Losses at the gene ends were 1 base for V and 5 bases for J; bases not matched to a gene: 4. Random hexamers were used to reverse transcribe roughly 0.45 to 1 ug of RNA. In TCRdb, the immunoSEQ multiplex PCR reads were re-called with MiXCR into one record per CDR3 protein. The sample lists some 94,000 distinct CDR3 sequences, roughly 94% occurring once. High-throughput TCR beta sequencing covered peripheral CD8+ and CD4+ T cells. The TCR was taken from a human donor with Susac syndrome. This chain links TRBV30 with TRBJ1-5; 8 positions match TRBD1. The sample consisted of CD4+ T cells from PBMCs. The CDR3 sequence is CAWSGGDRYQPQHF. The CDR3, as DNA: TGTGCCTGGAGTGGCGGGGACAGGTATCAGCCCCAGCATTTT.